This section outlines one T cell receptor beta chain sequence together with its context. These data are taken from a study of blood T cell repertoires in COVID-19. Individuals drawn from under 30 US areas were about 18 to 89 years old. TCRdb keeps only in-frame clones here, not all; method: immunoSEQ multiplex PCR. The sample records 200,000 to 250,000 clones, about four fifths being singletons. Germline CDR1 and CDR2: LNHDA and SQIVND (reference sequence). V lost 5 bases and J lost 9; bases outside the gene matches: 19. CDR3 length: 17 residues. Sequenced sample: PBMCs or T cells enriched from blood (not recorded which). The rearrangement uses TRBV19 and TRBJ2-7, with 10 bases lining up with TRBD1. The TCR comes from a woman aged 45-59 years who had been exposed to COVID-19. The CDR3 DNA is TGTGCCAGTAGTTCCATGCTTACCGGGACAGGGGTGATTGTGCAGTACTTC. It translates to CASSSMLTGTGVIVQYF.